A selection of T cell receptor beta chains follows, all from one sample in a study of blood T cell repertoires in COVID-19. Sequencing used immunoSEQ multiplex PCR; TCRdb keeps in-frame clones, though not all of them. Among fewer than 150,000 clones, about 83% were seen once, and the ten largest hold more than 4%. Sequenced: peripheral blood. These receptors were obtained from a woman aged 40 to 49 with acute or convalescent COVID-19. CDR3s include the opening cysteine and the closing phenylalanine or tryptophan. Each record gives: V gene, clone size, J gene, CDR3 protein. Expanded clones get a size class; other rows say once, few or many, or leave the size out.

V gene: TRBV11-2
clone size: -
J gene: TRBJ1-5
CDR3 protein: CASSLEGPTFSNQPQHF

V gene: TRBV9
clone size: -
J gene: TRBJ1-5
CDR3 protein: CASSVNTGGQPQHF

V gene: TRBV28
clone size: -
J gene: TRBJ1-1
CDR3 protein: CASSFRQGGEAFF

V gene: TRBV10-3
clone size: -
J gene: TRBJ1-5
CDR3 protein: CAISPEARNQPQHF

V gene: TRBV4-1
clone size: once
J gene: TRBJ2-1
CDR3 protein: CASSHRLAGGTYNEQFF

V gene: TRBV2
clone size: -
J gene: TRBJ2-7
CDR3 protein: CASSEAGTSYEQYF

V gene: TRBV29-1
clone size: once
J gene: TRBJ1-2
CDR3 protein: CSVGGWAGDPRTVNYGYTF

V gene: TRBV6-2/TRBV6-3
clone size: -
J gene: TRBJ2-4
CDR3 protein: CASSPRQILAKNIQYF

V gene: TRBV6-1
clone size: -
J gene: TRBJ1-1
CDR3 protein: CASSEKGSVAFF

V gene: TRBV18
clone size: once
J gene: TRBJ2-5
CDR3 protein: CASSPLQGETQYF

V gene: TRBV19
clone size: -
J gene: TRBJ1-2
CDR3 protein: CASSIEQAYGYTF

V gene: TRBV27
clone size: once
J gene: TRBJ2-1
CDR3 protein: CASSSDYDSPREQFF

V gene: TRBV5-1
clone size: -
J gene: TRBJ2-3
CDR3 protein: CASSSPGQGTDTQYF

V gene: TRBV5-1
clone size: -
J gene: TRBJ2-2
CDR3 protein: CASSLRDSANTGELFF

V gene: TRBV27
clone size: -
J gene: TRBJ2-7
CDR3 protein: CASSLGGQGHYEQYF

V gene: TRBV6-5
clone size: -
J gene: TRBJ2-5
CDR3 protein: CASSYSSGGAWETQYF

V gene: TRBV4-1
clone size: -
J gene: TRBJ1-2
CDR3 protein: CASSQGRGQGAGGYGYTF

V gene: TRBV4-1
clone size: few
J gene: TRBJ1-5
CDR3 protein: CASSQGWGESQPQHF

V gene: TRBV3-1/TRBV3-2
clone size: -
J gene: TRBJ2-2
CDR3 protein: CASSQLARGELFF

V gene: TRBV29-1
clone size: -
J gene: TRBJ1-5
CDR3 protein: CSVQGGLYQPQHF

V gene: TRBV18
clone size: -
J gene: TRBJ1-1
CDR3 protein: CASSPTPTGWDTEAFF

V gene: TRBV6-2/TRBV6-3
clone size: -
J gene: TRBJ1-2
CDR3 protein: CASSYTDSPYGYTF

V gene: TRBV21-1
clone size: once
J gene: TRBJ1-6
CDR3 protein: CASSKGHYNSPLHF

V gene: TRBV12-3/TRBV12-4
clone size: -
J gene: TRBJ2-1
CDR3 protein: CASSTRDTQFF

V gene: TRBV6-2/TRBV6-3
clone size: -
J gene: TRBJ1-3
CDR3 protein: CASSYSTIGSGNTIYF

V gene: TRBV7-2
clone size: -
J gene: TRBJ2-7
CDR3 protein: CASSKAGGSYEQYF

V gene: TRBV27
clone size: once
J gene: TRBJ2-5
CDR3 protein: CASSRDRGFQETQYF

V gene: TRBV4-1
clone size: -
J gene: TRBJ1-5
CDR3 protein: CASSPRGEGQPQHF